The clone carrying this T cell receptor beta chain appeared a single time. Its antigen is undetermined. Trimming left V 6 bases short and J 1 base short, with 12 bases between. CDR3 length: 14 amino acids. Germline V gene lookup returns CDR1 LNHDA and CDR2 SQIVND (reference sequence). The sample comes from a study of shared clonotypes between healthy human individuals. Study outcomes and limitations: Among several donors, approximately 4.6% of naive CD4 clonotypes were found in common.

Naive-designated CD8 cells lacked CD45RO, were positively enriched for CCR7, and omitted terminally differentiated effector memory CD45RA+ cells. Assay used: immunoSEQ multiplex PCR; TCRdb lists only in-frame clones, some missing. The data contain about 2 million clones, about 95% of them singletons. The gene calls are TRBV19 and TRBJ1-1; D is perhaps TRBD1 (5 bases). This sequence was found in a man younger than 30 in good health. Specimen: naive CD8+ T cells sorted from blood. DNA of the CDR3: TGTGCCAGTAGGGCAGGGTACGGGAACACTGAAGCTTTCTTT. This translates into CASRAGYGNTEAFF.